A single sample is the source of the 28 T cell receptor beta chains below, sequenced in a study of blood T cell repertoires in COVID-19. Clones were sequenced by immunoSEQ multiplex PCR, and TCRdb holds only the in-frame ones, with some missing. The sample holds around 240,000 clones, approximately 90% seen once. Sequenced sample: PBMCs or T cells enriched from blood (not recorded which). These receptors were collected from a man over 45 who had been exposed to COVID-19.

Regarding this clone: Other DNA sequences of this sample code for an identical CDR3. The rearrangement joins TRBV7-2 to TRBJ2-7; 7 bases map to TRBD2. V was clipped by 1 base and J by 2 bases; unmatched bases: 2. CDR1 is SGHTA and CDR2 is FQGNSA in the germline V gene. The CDR3 is 14 residues long. CDR3 loop: CASSLGGGAYEQYF. The CDR3 nucleotides are TGTGCCAGCAGCTTAGGCGGGGGAGCCTACGAGCAGTACTTC.

The CDR3 protein is CASSFSGGTTGELFF. The CDR3 DNA is TGTGCCAGCAGTTTCTCAGGGGGAACCACCGGGGAGCTGTTTTTT. This rearrangement joins TRBV28 to TRBJ2-2; 7 bases line up with TRBD1. The germline CDR1 and CDR2 sequences are MDHEN and SYDVKM. V shed 3 bases and J 4 bases; nucleotides not matched to a gene: 5. This CDR3 has 15 amino acids.

CDR3 in DNA: TGTGCCAGTAGTATAGATGGAAGGGGGCTTAACACTGAAGCTTTCTTT. It codes for CASSIDGRGLNTEAFF. This chain links TRBV19 with TRBJ1-1; 7 positions agree with TRBD1. V dropped 0 bases and J dropped 2; count of bases not matched to a gene: 6. This CDR3 comprises 16 residues. The germline V gene encodes CDR1 LNHDA and CDR2 SQIVND (reference sequence).

The chain couples TRBV5-1 to TRBJ2-2, with D possibly TRBD1 on 6 matching bases. CDR1 SGHRS and CDR2 YFSETQ come from the germline V gene. The CDR3 consists of 16 residues. Trimming shortened V by 2 bases and J by 4 bases, and 15 bases separated the two germline ends. The CDR3, as DNA: TGCGCCAGCAGCTTATTGACAGGTACAAGCACCGGGGAGCTGTTTTTT. Translating it yields CASSLLTGTSTGELFF.

V usage is TRBV29-1 and J usage is TRBJ2-5; unclear D gene. CDR1 SQVTM and CDR2 ANQGSEA come from the germline V gene. The CDR3 length is 14 residues. V shed 3 bases and J shed 2 bases, with 13 bases lying between them. CDR3 amino acids: CSVERQNIQETQYF. CDR3 nucleotides: TGCAGCGTTGAGCGGCAGAACATTCAAGAGACCCAGTACTTC.

As DNA, the CDR3 is TGTGCCAGCAGCCCCCTAGGGGGTGTGGACACTGAAGCTTTCTTT. Translating gives CASSPLGGVDTEAFF. The chain is built from TRBV9 and TRBJ1-1; tentatively, D is TRBD1 (6 bases). Germline loops: CDR1 SGDLS, CDR2 YYNGEE. With 4 bases removed from V and 3 bases from J, the gap between germline ends came to 16 bases. This CDR3 has 15 residues.

The chain employs TRBV2 and TRBJ2-7; D may be TRBD1 (6 bases). V was cut by 4 bases and J by 0 bases, with 7 bases left in between. Germline V gene sequence: CDR1 SNHLY, CDR2 FYNNEI. CDR3 length equals 13 residues. CDR3 loop: CASSGDNSYEQYF. DNA of the CDR3: TGTGCCAGCAGTGGGGACAACTCCTACGAGCAGTACTTC.

Only one count was recorded for this clone. The chain links TRBV5-1 to TRBJ2-1; D is perhaps TRBD2 (6 bases). There are 14 residues in the CDR3. Germline-derived CDR1 and CDR2 are SGHRS and YFSETQ. V lost 4 bases and J lost 0, with 8 bases in between. Here the CDR3 reads CASSPGSSYNEQFF. CDR3 sequence (DNA): TGCGCCAGCAGCCCCGGGAGCTCCTACAATGAGCAGTTCTTC.

This clone was seen a single time. The CDR3 bases are TGCGCCAGCAGCTTGGGCCCCCAGGGGAACACTGAAGCTTTCTTT. It is translated as CASSLGPQGNTEAFF. The gene calls are TRBV5-1 and TRBJ1-1, with D maybe TRBD1 (5 bases). This CDR3 comprises 15 residues. The germline V and J ends were trimmed by 0 bases and 1 base, with 10 bases remaining between them. Germline CDR1 SGHRS, CDR2 YFSETQ.

This clone was seen once. The CDR3: CASSPTGDQPQHF. CDR3 sequence (DNA): TGTGCCAGCAGCCCGACAGGAGATCAGCCCCAGCATTTT. The chain joins TRBV7-9 to TRBJ1-5, with D maybe TRBD1 (6 bases). CDR3 length: 13 residues. The V and J ends lost 5 bases and 5 bases respectively, with 10 bases between them. Germline CDR1 and CDR2: SEHNR and FQNEAQ (reference sequence).

In its sample, this clone was seen once. This chain joins TRBV13 and TRBJ1-2; 7 bases line up with TRBD1. The trim removed 5 bases at V and 2 bases at J, leaving 2 bases unmatched. The CDR3 runs 13 residues. Germline V gene data show CDR1 as PRHDT and CDR2 as FYEKMQ (reference sequence). CDR3 in amino acids: CASSLRGNYGYTF. DNA for the CDR3: TGTGCCAGCAGCCTCAGGGGGAACTATGGCTACACCTTC.

The V call is TRBV11-2, the J call TRBJ1-2; D is possibly TRBD1 (5 bases). The V gene lost 3 bases and the J gene lost 4 bases, with 9 bases spanning the gap. Germline V gives CDR1 SGHAT, CDR2 FQNNGV. The CDR3 has 13 residues. In DNA form, the CDR3 reads TGTGCCAGCAGCTTTGGGGGAGGCTATGGCTACACCTTC. Translating it yields CASSFGGGYGYTF.

V gene TRBV18 combines with J gene TRBJ1-1, with TRBD1 matching over 10 bases. The ends lost 6 bases at V and 5 bases at J; junction bases unmatched: 6. The CDR3 runs 14 residues. The germline V gene has CDR1 KGHSH and CDR2 LQKENI. The CDR3 protein is CASSPVGQGTEAFF. CDR3 nucleotide sequence: TGTGCCAGCTCTCCTGTGGGACAGGGGACTGAAGCTTTCTTT. Using reference TRBV18 and TRBJ1-1 for the parts outside the CDR3, the full variable domain is NAGVMQNPRHLVRRRGQEARLRCSPMKGHSHVYWYRQLPEEGLKFMVYLQKENIIDESGMPKERFSAEFPKEGPSILRIQQVVRGDSAAYFCASSPVGQGTEAFFGQGTRLTVV.

This chain uses TRBV6-5 with TRBJ1-2, with D possibly TRBD1 on 6 matching bases. Looked up from germline, CDR1 is MNHEY and CDR2 is SVGAGI. Trimming cost V 7 bases and J 3 bases, with 15 bases left between them. CDR3 length equals 14 residues. CDR3 amino acids: CASKLGGRDYGYTF. CDR3 nucleotide sequence: TGTGCCAGCAAGCTTGGGGGCAGGGACTATGGCTACACCTTC.

This sequence joins TRBV28 and TRBJ1-5, with 7 bases that match TRBD1. This CDR3 is built from 14 residues. Trimming cost V 2 bases and J 5 bases; bases outside gene matches: 3. Per germline, CDR1 MDHEN and CDR2 SYDVKM. This CDR3 is CASSLRQGDQPQHF. The CDR3 DNA is TGTGCCAGCAGTTTAAGGCAGGGGGATCAGCCCCAGCATTTT. The variable domain in full, completed from reference TRBV28 and TRBJ1-5, reads DVKVTQSSRYLVKRTGEKVFLECVQDMDHENMFWYRQDPGLGLRLIYFSYDVKMKEKGDIPEGYSVSREKKERFSLILESASTNQTSMYLCASSLRQGDQPQHFGDGTRLSIL.

The genes are TRBV10-3 and TRBJ1-1; no clear D. The CDR3 runs 15 residues. The germline V gene has CDR1 ENHRY and CDR2 SYGVKD. With 0 bases removed from V and 3 bases from J, the gap between germline ends came to 11 bases. The CDR3 DNA follows: TGTGCCATCAGTGAGTCGCCGGGAACGGACACTGAAGCTTTCTTT. This translates into CAISESPGTDTEAFF.

Comments on this clone: The same CDR3 also results from other DNA sequences found in this sample. The chain couples TRBV9 to TRBJ1-2; no reliable D call. The CDR3 runs 12 residues. The germline gives CDR1 SGDLS, CDR2 YYNGEE. V lost 0 bases and J 8 bases, leaving 8 bases between the germline ends. The CDR3 coding sequence is TGTGCCAGCAGCGTAGTGGGAGGGGGCTACACCTTC. Its protein is CASSVVGGGYTF.

CDR3 in amino acids: CASSPQGENTEAFF. The CDR3 nucleotides read TGTGCCAGCTCGCCTCAGGGGGAGAACACTGAAGCTTTCTTT. V and J are TRBV18 and TRBJ1-1, with 7 nucleotides matching TRBD1. Germline V lookup: CDR1 KGHSH, CDR2 LQKENI. The CDR3 runs 14 residues. Germline trimming cut 6 bases from V and 1 base from J; bases unmatched to any gene: 5.

The CDR3 here is CASGKQGNSNQPQHF. For the CDR3, the DNA is TGTGCCAGCGGTAAACAGGGGAATAGCAATCAGCCCCAGCATTTT. This rearrangement joins TRBV6-5 to TRBJ1-5; 7 nucleotides agree with TRBD1. Trimming cost V 8 bases and J 0 bases; bases outside gene matches: 7. The CDR3 totals 15 residues. Looked up from germline, CDR1 is MNHEY and CDR2 is SVGAGI.

V is TRBV7-2 and J is TRBJ2-5; no clear D gene. V lost 1 base, J lost 4 bases, and 7 bases lay in between. Germline CDR1 SGHTA, CDR2 FQGNSA. This CDR3 contains 13 residues. CDR3: CASSLDLVETQYF. The CDR3 DNA follows: TGTGCCAGCAGCTTAGATTTAGTAGAGACCCAGTACTTC. Drawing the rest from reference TRBV7-2 and TRBJ2-5, the complete variable domain is GAGVSQSPSNKVTEKGKDVELRCDPISGHTALYWYRQSLGQGLEFLIYFQGNSAPDKSGLPSDRFSAERTGGSVSTLTIQRTQQEDSAVYLCASSLDLVETQYFGPGTRLLVL.

The V and J genes are TRBV4-2 and TRBJ1-1; 9 positions match TRBD1. Germline V gene sequence: CDR1 LGHNA, CDR2 YNFKEQ. Losses at the gene ends were 3 bases for V and 7 bases for J; bases not matched to a gene: 9. CDR3 length: 15 residues. CDR3 DNA sequence: TGTGCCAGCAGCCAGGAGAACCGACAGGGGGGTGAAGCTTTCTTT. Translated, it gives CASSQENRQGGEAFF.

This chain connects TRBV16 to TRBJ1-2; 7 bases are shared with TRBD1. This CDR3 is built from 15 residues. Germline CDR1 and CDR2: KGHSY and FQNENV. The V and J ends lost 3 bases and 2 bases, in that order; junction bases with no gene match: 6. CDR3 sequence (DNA): TGTGCCAGCAGCCACGCGACAGGGCACAACTATGGCTACACCTTC. Translation: CASSHATGHNYGYTF. Combining the CDR3 with reference TRBV16 and TRBJ1-2 gives the whole variable domain GEEVAQTPKHLVRGEGQKAKLYCAPIKGHSYVFWYQQVLKNEFKFLISFQNENVFDETGMPKERFSAKCLPNSPCSLEIQATKLEDSAVYFCASSHATGHNYGYTFGSGTRLTVV.

To note about this clone: Other nucleotide sequences in the sample specify the same CDR3. The J gene is TRBJ1-1, the V gene TRBV7-2, with 7 bases fitting TRBD1. The CDR3 spans 14 residues. With 5 bases clipped from V and 3 bases from J, the junction kept 6 bases outside the gene matches. CDR1 SGHTA and CDR2 FQGNSA come from the germline V gene. This CDR3 reads CASSPQGGDTEAFF. In DNA form, the CDR3 reads TGTGCCAGCAGCCCCCAGGGGGGTGACACTGAAGCTTTCTTT.

The J gene is TRBJ2-3, the V gene TRBV7-2; 7 bases are a match to TRBD2. Per germline, CDR1 SGHTA and CDR2 FQGNSA. Trimming cost V 1 base and J 6 bases; bases outside gene matches: 1. This CDR3 contains 13 residues. The CDR3 spells CASSLEAGDTQYF. CDR3 DNA: TGTGCCAGCAGCTTAGAAGCGGGGGATACGCAGTATTTT.

This sequence joins TRBV7-9 and TRBJ2-2; D uncertain. Germline V CDR1 and CDR2: SEHNR, FQNEAQ (reference sequence). The CDR3 has 14 amino acids. Trimming pared 7 bases from V and 0 bases from J, leaving 9 bases between. The CDR3: CASILQSNTGELFF. The DNA for the CDR3 is TGTGCCAGCATTCTTCAGTCGAACACCGGGGAGCTGTTTTTT. The full variable domain, rest sourced from reference TRBV7-9 and TRBJ2-2, is DTGVSQNPRHKITKRGQNVTFRCDPISEHNRLYWYRQTLGQGPEFLTYFQNEAQLEKSRLLSDRFSAERPKGSFSTLEIQRTEQGDSAMYLCASILQSNTGELFFGEGSRLTVL.

This chain connects TRBV30 to TRBJ2-3, with D unresolved. Germline V gene data show CDR1 as GTSNPN and CDR2 as SVGIG (reference sequence). This CDR3 has 13 amino acids. V was shortened by 0 bases and J by 5 bases, with 9 bases between the two germline ends. The chain's CDR3 is CAWSVGVEDTQYF. CDR3 sequence (DNA): TGTGCCTGGAGTGTAGGAGTCGAAGATACGCAGTATTTT.

The chain employs TRBV7-2 and TRBJ1-4, with D tentatively TRBD1 (6 bases). CDR3 length: 15 amino acids. CDR1 SGHTA and CDR2 FQGNSA come from the germline V gene. The V end was cut by 5 bases, the J end by 3 bases, with 13 bases between. The CDR3 reads CASSKGGQSNEKLFF. As DNA, the CDR3 is TGTGCCAGCAGCAAAGGAGGACAGTCTAATGAAAAACTGTTTTTT.

The J gene is TRBJ1-4, the V gene TRBV11-3; 9 bases are a match to TRBD1. Germline values: CDR1 SGHNT, CDR2 YENEEA. This CDR3 spans 14 amino acids. Unmatched junction bases numbered 3, after V lost 6 bases and J lost 4 bases. CDR3: CASSRTGDNEKLFF. CDR3 sequence (DNA): TGTGCCAGCAGTCGGACAGGGGATAATGAAAAACTGTTTTTT.